Presented here are 23 T cell receptor beta chains from one specimen sequenced in a study of cytomegalovirus exposure and HLA in healthy donors. The assay was immunoSEQ multiplex PCR, and TCRdb's table has in-frame clones only and misses some. Among about 190,000 clones listed, about 82% were seen once. What was sequenced was PBMCs. Every receptor here comes from a woman in her late teens or twenties in good health and CMV-seronegative.

This clone was recorded a few times. This chain uses TRBV29-1 with TRBJ2-7; D is unclear. The CDR3 has 11 amino acids. Per the germline V gene, CDR1 is SQVTM and CDR2 is ANQGSEA. V lost 4 bases, J lost 0 bases, and 4 bases lay in between. The CDR3, as DNA: TGCAGCGTTGTCGGCTCCTACGAGCAGTACTTC. The encoded protein is CSVVGSYEQYF.

This chain uses TRBV5-1 with TRBJ1-1, with no clear D. This CDR3 spans 14 amino acids. V gave up 5 bases and J gave up 1 base, with 12 bases separating them. Germline CDR1 SGHRS, CDR2 YFSETQ. This CDR3 is CASSHDSGNTEAFF. For the CDR3, the DNA is TGCGCCAGCAGTCATGACTCCGGGAACACTGAAGCTTTCTTT.

The gene calls are TRBV11-2 and TRBJ2-7, with 9 bases lining up with TRBD2. In germline, CDR1 is SGHAT, CDR2 FQNNGV. The junction had 4 bases not matched to a gene; V was cut back by 1 base and J by 0 bases. The CDR3 has 16 residues. The CDR3 protein is CASSLGLAGVSYEQYF. CDR3 bases: TGTGCCAGCAGCTTAGGATTAGCGGGAGTCTCCTACGAGCAGTACTTC.

The V and J genes are TRBV19 and TRBJ2-5; 9 bases agree with TRBD1. Germline V gives CDR1 LNHDA, CDR2 SQIVND (reference sequence). The length of the CDR3 is 15 residues. J gave up 3 bases and V 2 bases, and 4 bases lay outside the gene matches. CDR3 bases: TGTGCCAGTAGTATAACCGGGACAGGGAAAGAGACCCAGTACTTC. It codes for CASSITGTGKETQYF.

The chain employs TRBV10-1 and TRBJ2-7, with 10 nucleotides matching TRBD2. This CDR3 comprises 15 residues. J lost 4 bases, V lost 2 bases, and 5 bases had no gene match. From germline, CDR1 is WNHNN and CDR2 SYGVQD (reference sequence). The CDR3 sequence: CASSEASGGSYEQYF. CDR3 nucleotides: TGCGCCAGCAGTGAGGCTAGCGGGGGATCGTACGAGCAGTACTTC.

The chain couples TRBV7-6 to TRBJ1-1; no reliable D call. Germline V lookup: CDR1 SGHVS, CDR2 FNYEAQ. Trimming took off 10 bases at V and 1 base at J, with 13 bases between the two ends. The length of the CDR3 is 13 residues. CDR3 protein: CATQRTGNTEAFF. CDR3 nucleotide sequence: TGTGCCACCCAAAGGACTGGGAACACTGAAGCTTTCTTT.

CDR3 DNA: TGTGCCAGCAGGGGCGGGGGGGCCTACGAGCAGTACTTC. Protein: CASRGGGAYEQYF. The rearrangement uses TRBV6-6 and TRBJ2-7, with 9 bases identical to TRBD2. Per germline, CDR1 MNHNY and CDR2 SVGAGI (reference sequence). This CDR3 has 13 residues. V dropped 6 bases and J dropped 2; count of bases not matched to a gene: 2.

This sequence joins TRBV5-4 and TRBJ2-7; TRBD1 matches at 9 bases. The germline CDR1 and CDR2 sequences are SGHNT and YYREEE (reference sequence). The CDR3 is 19 amino acids. The trim removed 0 bases at V and 1 base at J, leaving 14 bases unmatched. The CDR3 coding sequence is TGTGCCAGCAGCTTGGTACTAGTCAGGGGACAGGGCGTTTCCTACGAGCAGTACTTC. Translated, it gives CASSLVLVRGQGVSYEQYF.

This chain connects TRBV27 to TRBJ1-1; no clear D. Germline V CDR1 and CDR2: MNHEY, SMNVEV (reference sequence). V was trimmed by 2 bases and J by 1 base, leaving 8 bases between them. The CDR3 has 14 residues. The CDR3 coding sequence is TGTGCCAGCAGTTTAGTTGGAGGGAACACTGAAGCTTTCTTT. Translation: CASSLVGGNTEAFF.

This clone occurred once. The chain employs TRBV5-1 and TRBJ1-2; D possibly corresponds to TRBD1 (6 bases). Germline V gene data show CDR1 as SGHRS and CDR2 as YFSETQ. V was clipped by 0 bases and J by 7 bases, with 16 bases between them. This CDR3 comprises 15 residues. This CDR3 reads CASSLGGGAQSGYTF. The DNA of the CDR3 is TGCGCCAGCAGCTTGGGTGGGGGCGCGCAGAGTGGCTACACCTTC.

This chain uses TRBV27 with TRBJ2-2; 7 bases match TRBD2. This CDR3 is built from 16 residues. CDR1 and CDR2 (germline): MNHEY, SMNVEV (reference sequence). V trimming: 6 bases; J trimming: 1 base; junction bases outside the gene matches: 8. CDR3: CASSLTSAQNTGELFF. The CDR3 DNA reads as TGTGCCAGCAGCTTAACTAGCGCTCAGAACACCGGGGAGCTGTTTTTT.

This rearrangement joins TRBV29-1 to TRBJ2-1, with 14 bases matching TRBD2. Germline CDR1 reads SQVTM; CDR2 reads ANQGSEA. The V segment lost 6 bases and the J segment 2 bases; nucleotides outside the gene matches: 6. The CDR3 runs 16 residues. In DNA form, the CDR3 reads TGCAGCGTCCCAGGACTAGCGGGAGGTGCCTACAATGAGCAGTTCTTC. This translates into CSVPGLAGGAYNEQFF.

This clone was seen a few times. The genes are TRBV2 and TRBJ2-3; the D gene is possibly TRBD2 (5 bases). CDR1 and CDR2 from the germline V gene are SNHLY and FYNNEI. The CDR3 is made up of 15 amino acids. The V gene lost 5 bases and the J gene lost 5 bases, with 17 bases spanning the gap. The CDR3 here is CASSNGVDLRDTQYF. The DNA for the CDR3 is TGTGCCAGCAGTAACGGGGTAGATTTAAGAGATACGCAGTATTTT.

The J gene is TRBJ1-2, the V gene TRBV5-8; 7 nucleotides agree with TRBD1. The CDR3 runs to 14 residues. Germline CDR1 reads SGHTS; CDR2 reads YDEGEE. V lost 3 bases, J lost 4 bases, and 6 bases stayed unmatched. The CDR3 reads CASSYRGRGYGYTF. Here the CDR3 DNA reads TGTGCCAGCAGCTACAGGGGACGGGGCTATGGCTACACCTTC.

The J gene is TRBJ2-7, the V gene TRBV10-3, with TRBD1 identical over 12 bases. CDR1 is ENHRY and CDR2 is SYGVKD in the germline V gene. The CDR3 runs 18 residues. V dropped 6 bases and J dropped 3; count of bases not matched to a gene: 15. The CDR3 nucleotides are TGTGCCATCAGAGGCCTGCCATCGGGACAGGGGGCAATCTACGAGCAGTACTTC. Its translation is CAIRGLPSGQGAIYEQYF.

The chain is built from TRBV19 and TRBJ1-5; perhaps TRBD1 as D (5 bases). CDR1 is LNHDA and CDR2 is SQIVND in the germline V gene (reference sequence). The CDR3 covers 12 residues. Trimming removed 5 bases from V and 4 bases from J, with 6 bases in between. The CDR3 protein is CASSHRNQPQHF. CDR3 nucleotides: TGTGCCAGTAGTCACAGGAATCAGCCCCAGCATTTT.

The sample holds one count of this clone. This chain uses TRBV25-1 with TRBJ1-1; no firm D call. The length of the CDR3 is 15 residues. Trimming took 4 bases from V and 0 from J, leaving 12 bases between them. Germline CDR1 MGHDK, CDR2 SYGVNS. In nucleotides, the CDR3 is TGTGCCAGCAGTGGCTTGGGAGATTTGAACACTGAAGCTTTCTTT. It yields the protein CASSGLGDLNTEAFF.

The rearrangement uses TRBV13 and TRBJ2-5; 7 bases line up with TRBD1. The V segment lost 0 bases and the J segment 2 bases; nucleotides outside the gene matches: 3. CDR3 length: 15 residues. Germline V CDR1 and CDR2: PRHDT, FYEKMQ (reference sequence). CDR3: CASSLGTGEQETQYF. As DNA, the CDR3 is TGTGCCAGCAGCTTAGGTACAGGGGAACAAGAGACCCAGTACTTC.

Only a few counts were recorded for this clone. This chain connects TRBV18 to TRBJ1-5; 7 bases line up with TRBD1. V dropped 3 bases and J dropped 2; count of bases not matched to a gene: 7. The germline V gene encodes CDR1 KGHSH and CDR2 LQKENI. The CDR3 spans 16 residues. The chain's CDR3 is CASSPPTGRGNQPQHF. DNA for the CDR3: TGTGCCAGCTCACCCCCGACAGGGCGCGGCAATCAGCCCCAGCATTTT.

This chain connects TRBV30 to TRBJ2-6; 7 bases agree with TRBD1. The V gene end was trimmed by 2 bases and the J gene end by 3 bases; junction bases not matched to a gene: 4. The V gene's germline CDR1 is GTSNPN and CDR2 SVGIG (reference sequence). The CDR3 is 15 residues long. This CDR3 reads CAWSKGAFGANVLTF. CDR3 bases: TGTGCCTGGAGTAAGGGGGCGTTTGGGGCCAACGTCCTGACTTTC.

The genes are TRBV4-1 and TRBJ2-2, with a possible D match to TRBD2 (6 bases). Trimming removed 0 bases from V and 4 bases from J, with 15 bases in between. Germline CDR1 is MGHRA and CDR2 is YSYEKL. CDR3 size: 17 residues. DNA for the CDR3: TGCGCCAGCAGCCAAGATATAGGCATGGGAGGCACCGGGGAGCTGTTTTTT. Its protein is CASSQDIGMGGTGELFF.

The genes are TRBV7-2 and TRBJ1-1; TRBD1 aligns across 9 bases. V shed 11 bases, J shed 1 base, and the junction held 11 bases outside the gene matches. Germline V CDR1 and CDR2: SGHTA, FQGNSA. The CDR3 spans 15 residues. In DNA form, the CDR3 reads TGTGCCGGCCAAGCTCGGACAGGGGCGAACACTGAAGCTTTCTTT. It encodes CAGQARTGANTEAFF.

Worth noting for this clone: Its ends do not fully match the called genes, so a read error is possible. The chain uses TRBV18 and TRBJ2-1, with 7 bases matching TRBD2. CDR1 is KGHSH and CDR2 is LQKENI in the germline V gene. The CDR3 is made up of 15 amino acids. The CDR3 sequence: CASSPLAGEYNEQFF. CDR3 nucleotide sequence: TGTGCCAGCTCCCCACTGGCGGGAGAGTACAATGAGCAGTTCTTC.